This TCR beta chain derives from a study of CD8+ T cells in alopecia areata. This sample's treatment: oral pan-JAK inhibitor, 5-10 mg twice daily. V gave up 3 bases and J gave up 4 bases, with 3 bases separating them. Germline V gene sequence: CDR1 MGHRA, CDR2 YSYEKL. The CDR3 sequence is 11 residues long. Extraction of RNA preceded its reverse transcription into cDNA, which served as the sequencing template. Method: immunoSEQ multiplex PCR; TCRdb's copy keeps in-frame clones and lacks some. Of over 85,000 clones listed, just over 70% are singletons. This specimen consisted of CD8+ T cells sorted from blood, obtained around week 46, from a patient treated with tofacitinib. The gene calls are TRBV4-1 and TRBJ1-1; no definite D call. The source of this sequence is a human donor with alopecia areata. This chain's CDR3 is CASSQSTEAFF. For the CDR3, the DNA is TGCGCCAGCAGCCAGAGCACTGAAGCTTTCTTT.